This TCR beta chain was identified during a study of technical replicates of blood from a handful of donors. Only in-frame clones appear in the TCRdb table, and some are missing; sequencing was by immunoSEQ multiplex PCR. The sample has fewer than 90,000 clones; roughly 93% are singletons. Trimming removed 5 bases at V and 5 bases at J, with 16 bases between. The CDR3 consists of 15 residues. Looked up from germline, CDR1 is MDHEN and CDR2 is SYDVKM. The receptor was derived from a human donor in good health. The source material was T cells isolated from PBMCs. The chain recombines TRBV28 with TRBJ2-1; tentative D call: TRBD2 (6 bases). The CDR3: CASSTEGRGNNEQFF. The CDR3 nucleotides are TGTGCCAGCAGTACAGAGGGTCGGGGGAACAATGAGCAGTTCTTC. Together with reference TRBV28 and TRBJ2-1, the CDR3 gives the full variable domain: DVKVTQSSRYLVKRTGEKVFLECVQDMDHENMFWYRQDPGLGLRLIYFSYDVKMKEKGDIPEGYSVSREKKERFSLILESASTNQTSMYLCASSTEGRGNNEQFFGPGTRLTVL.